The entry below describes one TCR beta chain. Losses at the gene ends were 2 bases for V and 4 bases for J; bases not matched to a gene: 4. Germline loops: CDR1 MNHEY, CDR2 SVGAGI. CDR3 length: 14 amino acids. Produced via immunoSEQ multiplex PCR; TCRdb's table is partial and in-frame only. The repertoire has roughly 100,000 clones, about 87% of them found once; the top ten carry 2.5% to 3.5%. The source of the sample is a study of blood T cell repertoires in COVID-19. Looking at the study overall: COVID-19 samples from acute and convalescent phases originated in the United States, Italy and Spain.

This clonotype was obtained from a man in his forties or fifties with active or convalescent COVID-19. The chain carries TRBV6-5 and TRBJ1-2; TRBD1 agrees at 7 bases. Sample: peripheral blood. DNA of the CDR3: TGTGCCAGCAGTTACGAGGGGGCGGGCTATGGCTACACCTTC. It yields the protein CASSYEGAGYGYTF.